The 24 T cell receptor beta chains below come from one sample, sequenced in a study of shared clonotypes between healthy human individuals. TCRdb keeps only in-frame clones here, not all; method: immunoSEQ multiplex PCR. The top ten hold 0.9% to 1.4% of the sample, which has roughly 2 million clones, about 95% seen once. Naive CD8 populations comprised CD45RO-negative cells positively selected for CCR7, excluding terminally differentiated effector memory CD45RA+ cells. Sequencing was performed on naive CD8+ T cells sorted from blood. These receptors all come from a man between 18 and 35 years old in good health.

This CDR3 reads CASSNRGNYGYTF. The CDR3 DNA is TGTGCCAGCAGTAACAGGGGGAACTATGGCTACACCTTC. This chain uses TRBV27 with TRBJ1-2; 8 positions match TRBD1. The V gene end was trimmed by 5 bases and the J gene end by 2 bases; junction bases not matched to a gene: 1. The germline gives CDR1 MNHEY, CDR2 SMNVEV (reference sequence). The CDR3 has 13 residues.

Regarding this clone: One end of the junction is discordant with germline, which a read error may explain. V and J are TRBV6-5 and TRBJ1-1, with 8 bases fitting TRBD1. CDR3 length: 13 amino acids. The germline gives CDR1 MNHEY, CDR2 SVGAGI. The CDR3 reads CASSYYATGDVDF. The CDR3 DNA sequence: TGTGCCAGCAGTTACTATGCGACAGGGGACGTTGATTTT.

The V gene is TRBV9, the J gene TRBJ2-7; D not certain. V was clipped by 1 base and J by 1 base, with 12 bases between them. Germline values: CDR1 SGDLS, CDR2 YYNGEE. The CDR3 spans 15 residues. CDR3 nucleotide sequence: TGTGCCAGCAGCGTAACGGCGGCCGTATCCTACGAGCAGTACTTC. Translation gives CASSVTAAVSYEQYF.

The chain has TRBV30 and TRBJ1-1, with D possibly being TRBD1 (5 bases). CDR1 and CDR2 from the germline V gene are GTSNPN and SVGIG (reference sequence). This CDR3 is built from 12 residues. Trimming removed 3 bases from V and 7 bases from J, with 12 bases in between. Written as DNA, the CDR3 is TGTGCCTGGAGCCCTACAGGCAGTGAAGCTTTCTTT. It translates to CAWSPTGSEAFF.

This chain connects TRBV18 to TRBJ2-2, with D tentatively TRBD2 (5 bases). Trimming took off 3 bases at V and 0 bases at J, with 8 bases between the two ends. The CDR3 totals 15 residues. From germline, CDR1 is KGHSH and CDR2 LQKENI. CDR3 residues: CASSPAGANTGELFF. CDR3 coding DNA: TGTGCCAGCTCACCCGCGGGCGCGAACACCGGGGAGCTGTTTTTT.

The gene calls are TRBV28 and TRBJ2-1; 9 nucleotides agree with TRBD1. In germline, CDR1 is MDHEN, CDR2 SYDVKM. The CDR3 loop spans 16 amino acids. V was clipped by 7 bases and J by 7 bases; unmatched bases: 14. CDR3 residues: CASITLGGQGSNEQFF. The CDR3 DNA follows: TGTGCCAGCATCACCCTCGGGGGACAGGGCTCGAATGAGCAGTTCTTC.

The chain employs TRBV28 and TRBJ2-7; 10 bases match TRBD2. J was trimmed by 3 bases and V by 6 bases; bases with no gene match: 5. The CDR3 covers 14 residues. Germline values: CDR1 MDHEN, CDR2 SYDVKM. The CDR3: CASSSSGSNYEQYF. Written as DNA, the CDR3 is TGTGCCAGCAGCTCTAGCGGGAGCAACTACGAGCAGTACTTC.

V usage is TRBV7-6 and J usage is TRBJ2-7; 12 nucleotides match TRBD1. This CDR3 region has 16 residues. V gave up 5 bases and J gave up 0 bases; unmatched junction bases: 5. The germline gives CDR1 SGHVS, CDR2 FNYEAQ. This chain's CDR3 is CASSAGTGGSSYEQYF. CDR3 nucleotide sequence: TGTGCCAGCAGCGCCGGGACAGGGGGCTCCTCCTACGAGCAGTACTTC.

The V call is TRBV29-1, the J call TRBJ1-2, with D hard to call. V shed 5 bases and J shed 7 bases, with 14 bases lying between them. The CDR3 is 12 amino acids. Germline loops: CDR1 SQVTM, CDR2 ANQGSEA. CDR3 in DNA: TGCAGCGTTCCCGGGCCCCGAGGTGGCTACACCTTC. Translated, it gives CSVPGPRGGYTF.

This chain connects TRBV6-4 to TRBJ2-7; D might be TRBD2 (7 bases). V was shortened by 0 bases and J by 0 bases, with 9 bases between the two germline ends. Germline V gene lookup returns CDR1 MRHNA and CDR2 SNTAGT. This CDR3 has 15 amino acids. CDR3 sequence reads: CASSDSRGGSYEQYF. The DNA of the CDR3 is TGTGCCAGCAGTGACTCGAGGGGGGGCTCCTACGAGCAGTACTTC.

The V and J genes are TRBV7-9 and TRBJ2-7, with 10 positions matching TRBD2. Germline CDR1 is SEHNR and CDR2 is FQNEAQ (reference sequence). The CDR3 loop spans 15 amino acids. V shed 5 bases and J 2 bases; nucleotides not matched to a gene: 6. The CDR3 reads CASSTEREGAYEQYF. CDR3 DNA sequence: TGTGCCAGCAGCACAGAGCGGGAGGGGGCCTACGAGCAGTACTTC.

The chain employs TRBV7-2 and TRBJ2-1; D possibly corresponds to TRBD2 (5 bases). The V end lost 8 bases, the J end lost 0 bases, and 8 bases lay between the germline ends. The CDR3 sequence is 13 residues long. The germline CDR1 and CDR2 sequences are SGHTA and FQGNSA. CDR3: CASRGSSYNEQFF. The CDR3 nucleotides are TGTGCCAGCCGAGGGAGCTCCTACAATGAGCAGTTCTTC.

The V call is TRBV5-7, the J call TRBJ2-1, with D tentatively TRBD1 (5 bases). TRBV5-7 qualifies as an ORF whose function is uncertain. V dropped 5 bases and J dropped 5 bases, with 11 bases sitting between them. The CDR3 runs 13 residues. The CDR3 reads CASRGHVNNEQFF. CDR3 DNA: TGTGCCAGCAGGGGGCACGTAAACAATGAGCAGTTCTTC.

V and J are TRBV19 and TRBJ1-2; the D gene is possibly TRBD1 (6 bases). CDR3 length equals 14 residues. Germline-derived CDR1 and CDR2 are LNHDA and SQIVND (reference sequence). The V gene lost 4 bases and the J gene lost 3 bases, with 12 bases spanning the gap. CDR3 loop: CASSTGTPYYGYTF. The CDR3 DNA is TGTGCCAGTAGTACCGGGACACCATACTATGGCTACACCTTC.

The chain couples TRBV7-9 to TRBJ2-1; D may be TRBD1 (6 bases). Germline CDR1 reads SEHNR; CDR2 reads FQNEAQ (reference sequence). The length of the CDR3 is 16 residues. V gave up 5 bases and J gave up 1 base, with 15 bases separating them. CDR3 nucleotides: TGTGCCAGCAGCCCGACAGGAGAGCCTTCCTACAATGAGCAGTTCTTC. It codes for CASSPTGEPSYNEQFF.

The CDR3 spells CASSYGGKDTEAFF. The DNA for the CDR3 is TGTGCCAGCAGTTACGGGGGGAAGGACACTGAAGCTTTCTTT. V and J are TRBV6-5 and TRBJ1-1; D possibly corresponds to TRBD1 (5 bases). V was trimmed by 2 bases and J by 3 bases, leaving 10 bases between them. This CDR3 has 14 amino acids. Germline CDR1 and CDR2: MNHEY and SVGAGI.

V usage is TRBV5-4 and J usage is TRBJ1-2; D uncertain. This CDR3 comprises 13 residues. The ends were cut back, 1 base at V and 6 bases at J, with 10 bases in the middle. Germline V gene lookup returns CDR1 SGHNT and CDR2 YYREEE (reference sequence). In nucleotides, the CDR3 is TGTGCCAGCAGCTTGTATGGGAGGGATGGCTACACCTTC. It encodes CASSLYGRDGYTF.

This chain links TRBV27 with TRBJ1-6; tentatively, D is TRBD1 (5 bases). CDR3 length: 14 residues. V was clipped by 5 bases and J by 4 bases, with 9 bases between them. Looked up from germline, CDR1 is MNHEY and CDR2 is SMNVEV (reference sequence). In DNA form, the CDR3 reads TGTGCCAGCAGTCCGGACATGTATAATTCACCCCTCCACTTT. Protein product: CASSPDMYNSPLHF.

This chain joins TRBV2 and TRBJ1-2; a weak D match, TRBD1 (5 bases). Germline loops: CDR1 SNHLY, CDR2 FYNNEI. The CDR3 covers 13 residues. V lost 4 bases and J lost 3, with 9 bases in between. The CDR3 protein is CASSVRGDYGYTF. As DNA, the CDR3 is TGTGCCAGCAGTGTTAGGGGCGACTATGGCTACACCTTC.

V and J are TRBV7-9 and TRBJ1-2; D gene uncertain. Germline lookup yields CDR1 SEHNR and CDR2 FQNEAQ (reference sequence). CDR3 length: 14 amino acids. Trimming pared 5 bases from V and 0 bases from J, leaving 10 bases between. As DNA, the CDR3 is TGTGCCAGCAGCCCCCGGCCCGCTAACTATGGCTACACCTTC. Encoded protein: CASSPRPANYGYTF.

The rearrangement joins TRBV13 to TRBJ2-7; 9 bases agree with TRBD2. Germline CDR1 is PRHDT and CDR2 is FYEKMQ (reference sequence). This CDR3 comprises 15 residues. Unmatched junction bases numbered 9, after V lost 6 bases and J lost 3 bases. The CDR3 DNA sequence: TGTGCCAGCAGTCTAAGACTAGCGGAGGGCTACGAGCAGTACTTC. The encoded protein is CASSLRLAEGYEQYF.

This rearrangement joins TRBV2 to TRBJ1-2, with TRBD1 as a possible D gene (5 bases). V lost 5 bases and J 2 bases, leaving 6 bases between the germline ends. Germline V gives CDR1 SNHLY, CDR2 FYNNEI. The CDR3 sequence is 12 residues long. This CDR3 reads CASSQGNYGYTF. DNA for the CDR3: TGTGCCAGCAGTCAGGGCAACTATGGCTACACCTTC. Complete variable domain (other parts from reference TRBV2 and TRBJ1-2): EPEVTQTPSHQVTQMGQEVILRCVPISNHLYFYWYRQILGQKVEFLVSFYNNEISEKSEIFDDQFSVERPDGSNFTLKIRSTKLEDSAMYFCASSQGNYGYTFGSGTRLTVV.

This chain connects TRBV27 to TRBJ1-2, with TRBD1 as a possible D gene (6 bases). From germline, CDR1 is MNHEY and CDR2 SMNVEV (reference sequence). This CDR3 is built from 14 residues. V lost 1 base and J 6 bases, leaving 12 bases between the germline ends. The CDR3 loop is CASSLWGGGNGYTF. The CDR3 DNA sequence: TGTGCCAGCAGTTTATGGGGGGGCGGAAATGGCTACACCTTC.

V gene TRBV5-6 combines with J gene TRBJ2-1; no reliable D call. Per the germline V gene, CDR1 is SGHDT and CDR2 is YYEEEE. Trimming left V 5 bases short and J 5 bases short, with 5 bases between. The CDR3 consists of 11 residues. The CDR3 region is CASRTNNEQFF. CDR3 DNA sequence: TGTGCCAGCAGAACCAACAATGAGCAGTTCTTC. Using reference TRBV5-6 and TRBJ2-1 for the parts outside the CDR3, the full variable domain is DAGVTQSPTHLIKTRGQQVTLRCSPKSGHDTVSWYQQALGQGPQFIFQYYEEEERQRGNFPDRFSGHQFPNYSSELNVNALLLGDSALYLCASRTNNEQFFGPGTRLTVL.